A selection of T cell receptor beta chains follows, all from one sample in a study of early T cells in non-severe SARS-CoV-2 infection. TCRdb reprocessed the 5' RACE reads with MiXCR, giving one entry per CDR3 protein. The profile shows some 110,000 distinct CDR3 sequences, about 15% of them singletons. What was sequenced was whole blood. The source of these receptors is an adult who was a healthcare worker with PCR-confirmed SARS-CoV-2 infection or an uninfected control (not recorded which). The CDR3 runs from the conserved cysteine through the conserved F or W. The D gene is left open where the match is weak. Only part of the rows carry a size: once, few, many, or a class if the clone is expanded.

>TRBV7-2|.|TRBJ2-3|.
CASTRNQGADTQYF
TGTGCCAGCACCAGGAACCAAGGGGCAGATACGCAGTATTTT
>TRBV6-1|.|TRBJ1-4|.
CASSDGPTLGSEKLFF
TGTGCCAGCAGTGACGGGCCGACCCTGGGGAGTGAAAAACTGTTTTTT
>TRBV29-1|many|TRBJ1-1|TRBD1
CSVWDRTTEAFF
TGCAGCGTGTGGGACAGGACCACTGAAGCTTTCTTT
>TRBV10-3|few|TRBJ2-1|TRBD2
CAIQSGAPYNEQFF
TGTGCCATCCAGAGCGGGGCTCCCTACAATGAGCAGTTCTTC
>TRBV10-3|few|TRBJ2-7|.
CAISDPTTAYEQYF
TGTGCCATCAGTGACCCCACAACCGCCTACGAGCAGTACTTC
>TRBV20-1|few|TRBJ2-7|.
CSARTQPTYEQYF
TGCAGTGCGAGGACCCAACCAACCTACGAGCAGTACTTC
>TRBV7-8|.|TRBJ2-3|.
CASSTDRDTQYF
TGTGCCAGCAGCACGGACAGAGATACGCAGTATTTT
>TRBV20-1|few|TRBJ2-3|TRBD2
CSAEGLAGGKEDTQYF
TGCAGTGCTGAGGGACTAGCGGGGGGGAAAGAAGATACGCAGTATTTT
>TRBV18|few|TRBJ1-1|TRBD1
CASSGSDRGHTEAFF
TGTGCCAGCTCAGGATCTGACAGGGGCCACACTGAAGCTTTCTTT
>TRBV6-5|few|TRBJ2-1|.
CASSYSRGASSYNEQFF
TGCGCCAGCAGTTACTCAAGGGGGGCCTCTTCTTACAATGAGCAGTTCTTC
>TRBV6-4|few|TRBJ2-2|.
CASRQGYTGELFF
TGTGCCAGCCGGCAGGGGTACACCGGGGAGCTGTTTTTT
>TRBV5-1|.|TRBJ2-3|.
CASRGGPSTDTQYF
TGCGCCAGCAGAGGGGGGCCCAGCACAGATACGCAGTATTTT
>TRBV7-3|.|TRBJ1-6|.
CASSPSRNSPLHF
TGTGCCAGCAGCCCCTCTCGGAATTCACCCCTCCACTTT
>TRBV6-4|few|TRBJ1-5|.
CASRSIAQSNQPQHF
TGTGCCAGCAGATCGATAGCACAAAGCAATCAGCCCCAGCATTTT
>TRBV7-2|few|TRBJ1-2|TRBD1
CASSLALGTGNYGYTF
TGTGCCAGCAGCTTAGCGCTCGGGACAGGGAACTATGGCTACACCTTC
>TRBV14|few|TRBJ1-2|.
CASSSFQDWEGGYTF
TGTGCCAGCAGCTCGTTTCAGGACTGGGAAGGCGGCTACACCTTC
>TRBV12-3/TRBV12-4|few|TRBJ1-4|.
CASTPGAGRGEKLFF
TGTGCCAGCACCCCCGGAGCAGGGAGAGGCGAAAAACTGTTTTTT
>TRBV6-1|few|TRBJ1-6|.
CASSELGMQGELSPLHF
TGTGCCAGCAGTGAGCTTGGTATGCAGGGTGAGTTATCACCCCTCCACTTT
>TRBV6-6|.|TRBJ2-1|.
CASSYVRGGLEQFF
TGTGCCAGCAGTTACGTTAGGGGGGGCCTCGAGCAGTTCTTC
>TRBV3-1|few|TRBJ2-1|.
CASSQRDRTYNEQFF
TGTGCCAGCAGCCAACGGGACCGAACTTACAATGAGCAGTTCTTC
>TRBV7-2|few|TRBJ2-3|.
CASSLGASAADTQYF
TGTGCCAGCAGCTTAGGGGCTTCCGCGGCAGATACGCAGTATTTT
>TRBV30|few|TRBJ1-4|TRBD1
CAWSPGTGSRGLFF
TGTGCCTGGAGTCCCGGGACAGGGTCCAGAGGCCTGTTTTTT
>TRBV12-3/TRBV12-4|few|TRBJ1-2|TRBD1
CASSPGQGMIDYGYTF
TGTGCCAGCAGCCCGGGACAGGGGATGATAGACTATGGCTACACCTTC
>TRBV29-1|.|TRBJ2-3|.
CSVQDTLTDTQYF
TGCAGCGTCCAGGACACCCTCACAGATACGCAGTATTTT
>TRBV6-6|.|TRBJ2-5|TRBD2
CASSVSGGIETQYF
TGTGCCAGCAGCGTTAGCGGGGGGATAGAGACCCAGTACTTC
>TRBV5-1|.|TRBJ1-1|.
CASSLWQGNTEAFF
TGCGCCAGCAGCTTGTGGCAGGGGAACACTGAAGCTTTCTTT